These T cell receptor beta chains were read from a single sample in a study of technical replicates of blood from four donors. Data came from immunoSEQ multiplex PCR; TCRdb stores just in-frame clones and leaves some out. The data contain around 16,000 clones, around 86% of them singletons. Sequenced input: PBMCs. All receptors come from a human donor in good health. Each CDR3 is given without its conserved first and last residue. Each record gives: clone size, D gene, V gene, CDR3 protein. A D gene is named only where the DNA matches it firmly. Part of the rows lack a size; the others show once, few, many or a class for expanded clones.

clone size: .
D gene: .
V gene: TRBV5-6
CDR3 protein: ASSWGLTGGNTIY

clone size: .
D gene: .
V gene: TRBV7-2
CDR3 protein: ASSPARSRDHTEAF

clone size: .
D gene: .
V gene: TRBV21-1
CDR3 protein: ASSKFGSNNEQF

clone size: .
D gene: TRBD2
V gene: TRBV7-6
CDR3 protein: ASSFMGLAGASSYEQY

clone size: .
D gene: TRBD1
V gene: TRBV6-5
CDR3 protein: ASSPVTGDGEQY

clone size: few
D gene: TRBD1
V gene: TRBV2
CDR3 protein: ASSTGQGSSEQY

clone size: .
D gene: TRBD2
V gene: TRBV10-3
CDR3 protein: AISSGTTGWQSLETQY

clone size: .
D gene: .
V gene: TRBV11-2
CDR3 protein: ASSLVFDTRSSGNTIY

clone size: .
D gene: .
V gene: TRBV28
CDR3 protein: ASSLSLVGNEQF

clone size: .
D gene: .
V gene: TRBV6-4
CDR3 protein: ASSVKGDGPYEQY

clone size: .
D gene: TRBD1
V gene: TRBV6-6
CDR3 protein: ASSLQGQGRLF

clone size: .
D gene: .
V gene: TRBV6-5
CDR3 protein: ASSYSVQGGNYGYT

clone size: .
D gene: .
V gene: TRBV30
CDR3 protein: AWSVGPWGETQY

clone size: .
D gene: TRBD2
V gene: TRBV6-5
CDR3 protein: ASSYSRTSPYEQY

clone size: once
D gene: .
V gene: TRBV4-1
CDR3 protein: ASSQEIGTQNQPQH

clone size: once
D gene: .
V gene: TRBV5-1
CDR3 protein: ASSLQGSGDTQY

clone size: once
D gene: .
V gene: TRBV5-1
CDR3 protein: ASSSAQGLTDTQY

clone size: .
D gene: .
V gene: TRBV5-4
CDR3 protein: ASSLYGGAGETQY

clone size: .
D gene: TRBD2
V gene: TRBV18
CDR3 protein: ASSPLASGGENEQY

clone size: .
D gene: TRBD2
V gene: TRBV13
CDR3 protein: ASTENSGFKSSYEQY